These T cell receptor beta chains were read from a single sample in a study of cytomegalovirus exposure and HLA in healthy donors. TCRdb's table, derived via immunoSEQ multiplex PCR, lists solely in-frame clones and lacks some. The sample includes 100,000 to 150,000 clones, roughly 80% of them seen just once. Sequenced sample: PBMCs. These receptors were taken from a woman aged 50 to 60 in good health and CMV-seronegative. CDR3s include the opening cysteine and the closing phenylalanine or tryptophan. A D gene is named only where the DNA matches it firmly. Only some rows state a clone size, as once, few, many or a class for expanded clones.

j_call: TRBJ2-5
clone_size: NA
d_call: TRBD2
v_call: TRBV18
cdr3_nt: TGTGCCAGCTCACCCCTAGCGGGAGTAAAAGAGACCCAGTACTTC
cdr3_aa: CASSPLAGVKETQYF

j_call: TRBJ2-6
clone_size: NA
d_call: TRBD1
v_call: TRBV27
cdr3_nt: TGTGCCAGCAGTGCCGGACAGGGGACGGGAGCTGGGGCCAACGTCCTGACTTTC
cdr3_aa: CASSAGQGTGAGANVLTF

j_call: TRBJ2-2
clone_size: NA
d_call: NA
v_call: TRBV7-5
cdr3_nt: TGTGCCAGTGCTACAGGGGGCCCCAACACCGGGGAGCTGTTTTTT
cdr3_aa: CASATGGPNTGELFF

j_call: TRBJ1-3
clone_size: once
d_call: TRBD1
v_call: TRBV7-8
cdr3_nt: TGTGCCAGCAGCTTAGGCCCGACAGGGACTGGAAACACCATATATTTT
cdr3_aa: CASSLGPTGTGNTIYF

j_call: TRBJ2-3
clone_size: once
d_call: NA
v_call: TRBV10-3
cdr3_nt: TGTGCCATCTCTCTCGCTAGCAGTAGCACAGATACGCAGTATTTT
cdr3_aa: CAISLASSSTDTQYF

j_call: TRBJ1-6
clone_size: few
d_call: TRBD1
v_call: TRBV9
cdr3_nt: TGTGCCAGCAGCGTAGGGGCAGGGGGGAATTCACCCCTCCACTTT
cdr3_aa: CASSVGAGGNSPLHF

j_call: TRBJ2-2
clone_size: NA
d_call: NA
v_call: TRBV27
cdr3_nt: TGTGCCAGCAGTCTTGACAGGTACACCGGGGAGCTGTTTTTT
cdr3_aa: CASSLDRYTGELFF

j_call: TRBJ1-3
clone_size: NA
d_call: TRBD1
v_call: TRBV5-1
cdr3_nt: TGCGCCAGCAGCTTGGAATTAGGGGGCGGAAACACCATATATTTT
cdr3_aa: CASSLELGGGNTIYF

j_call: TRBJ1-3
clone_size: NA
d_call: NA
v_call: TRBV5-4
cdr3_nt: TGTGCCAGCAGCTTGGAGCCAGGAACGGCATCTGGAAACACCATATATTTT
cdr3_aa: CASSLEPGTASGNTIYF

j_call: TRBJ2-5
clone_size: NA
d_call: NA
v_call: TRBV15
cdr3_nt: TGTGCCACCAGCAGTATCGGGCCCACAACTCGGGAGCAGTACTTC
cdr3_aa: CATSSIGPTTREQYF

j_call: TRBJ1-2
clone_size: NA
d_call: NA
v_call: TRBV28
cdr3_nt: TGTGCCAGCAGTTTCGTGGGGAGTCTCCGAGGCTACACCTTC
cdr3_aa: CASSFVGSLRGYTF

j_call: TRBJ2-1
clone_size: NA
d_call: NA
v_call: TRBV4-2
cdr3_nt: TGTGCCAGCAGCCAAGACGGCCGGAGTACGACGGATGAGCAGTTCTTC
cdr3_aa: CASSQDGRSTTDEQFF

j_call: TRBJ2-7
clone_size: NA
d_call: NA
v_call: TRBV11-2
cdr3_nt: TGTGCCAGCAGCTTAGGGCTGACCTACGAGCAGTACTTC
cdr3_aa: CASSLGLTYEQYF

j_call: TRBJ2-7
clone_size: NA
d_call: TRBD1
v_call: TRBV30
cdr3_nt: TGTGCCTGGAGTGGGACAGGCCTTTTGTACGAGCAGTACTTC
cdr3_aa: CAWSGTGLLYEQYF

j_call: TRBJ2-1
clone_size: NA
d_call: TRBD2
v_call: TRBV30
cdr3_nt: TGTGCCTGTTCTACTCTAGCGGGAGTCGGCAATGAGCAGTTCTTC
cdr3_aa: CACSTLAGVGNEQFF

j_call: TRBJ1-1
clone_size: once
d_call: NA
v_call: TRBV5-1
cdr3_nt: TGCGCCAGCAGCTTGGGACACGCGAACACTGAAGCTTTCTTT
cdr3_aa: CASSLGHANTEAFF

j_call: TRBJ2-1
clone_size: once
d_call: NA
v_call: TRBV7-3
cdr3_nt: TGTGCCAGCAGCTCCCGGGACAACTACAATGAGCAGTTCTTC
cdr3_aa: CASSSRDNYNEQFF

j_call: TRBJ1-2
clone_size: NA
d_call: TRBD1
v_call: TRBV28
cdr3_nt: TGTGCCAGCAGAAAGACCGGGACGGACAGGAACTATGGCTACACCTTC
cdr3_aa: CASRKTGTDRNYGYTF